Only a few counts were recorded for the clone carrying this TCR beta chain. Antigen unknown. The CDR3 sequence is 15 residues long. Germline lookup yields CDR1 PRHDT and CDR2 FYEKMQ (reference sequence). Between the trimmed V and J ends, which lost 0 bases and 1 base, there was a span of 9 bases. The data were obtained in a study of identical twins. Study-wide findings and caveats: For cord blood, abundant beta clonotypes had fewer insertions, unlike memory repertoires, which showed none. Models predicted less out-of-frame TCR alpha sharing in monozygotic twins than was found.

Unique molecular identifiers were present on the cDNA, and a universal primer site came from template switching. TCRdb reanalysed the 5' RACE reads using MiXCR and keeps one entry per CDR3 protein. The top ten clones hold more than 0.25% of a sample with 1.5 million to 2 million distinct CDR3 sequences, about 32% of them seen once. What was sequenced was cord blood. This TCR was recovered from a newborn girl in good health. The rearrangement uses TRBV13 and TRBJ1-1; no clear D gene. The CDR3 loop reads CASSLGRSTNTEAFF. DNA for the CDR3: TGTGCCAGCAGCTTAGGGCGGAGTACGAACACTGAAGCTTTCTTT.